The T cell receptor beta chain described here comes from a study of blood T cell repertoires in COVID-19 (dated by TCRdb to the early 2020s). At the level of the whole study: Samples from collaborators originated in the United States, Italy and Spain and spanned both the acute and convalescent phases of COVID-19. The material from the prospective study consisted of cDNA or gDNA derived from T cells, B-cell-depleted T cells, or PBMCs. Subjects who had been exposed to COVID-19, were actively infected with it, or had recovered from it provided the deeply sampled blood TCRbeta repertoires that made up the dataset. The repertoires were released in a freely available public database intended as a resource for research on the immune response to SARS-CoV-2. The samples were drawn from the first 160 participants of the ongoing ImmuneRACE study and from under 1,500 subjects provided by 6 global collaborators. Sample metadata almost always included a de-identified subject ID, COVID-19 status, age in years and sex. Where HLA class I and class II types were available, the types were taken from metadata supplied by the sample provider, not from assay-based typing. What the study reported, not specific to this receptor: How much clinical and demographic metadata was included differed by source and by participant, and the metadata was provided uncurated.

The immunoSEQ Assay, a bias-controlled multiplex PCR, was used to amplify TCRbeta CDR3 regions from genomic DNA. The published analysis was carried out like this. Within the assay, amplification of reference gene primers was used to estimate how many nucleated cells each sample contained. Sequence reads were collapsed and filtered to measure the absolute abundance of every unique TCRbeta CDR3 rearrangement. For each sample, productive Simpson clonality was calculated as the square root of Simpson's diversity index across productive rearrangements. This immuneACCESS table, as held by TCRdb, lists in-frame sequences with V and J called but not all clones. Of the missing ones, under half trace to an unresolved V gene in checked studies; the others have no known cause. Clonal size and the V and J genes are those of that table, whereas D and trimming came from the DNA. For this sample there are some 93,000 clones; about 80% appear just once. About 10% of the sample goes to the ten largest clones.

As for this clone: Its antigen target is currently unknown. Base-call qualities are not available, and no considerably larger clone is one nucleotide away.

Each collaborating institution followed its own protocols to collect whole blood in K2EDTA tubes. Collaborator samples were shipped for TCRbeta analysis as frozen whole blood, isolated PBMCs, or DNA extracted from either sample type. At the junction V is shortened by 1 base and J by 6 bases, with 19 bases in between. Spanning cysteine to phenylalanine, the CDR3 consists of 17 amino acids. Only the CDR3 part of the read is kept: 51 bases, read in frame from the first base. CDR1 MGHRA and CDR2 YSYEKL were looked up in the germline V gene. Sample: peripheral blood. The V and J segments used are TRBV4-1 and TRBJ2-1, and perhaps TRBD2 as D gene, on 6 matching bases. The receptor comes from a man between 65 and 85 years old with acute or convalescent COVID-19. The DNA reads as follows: TGCGCCAGCAGCCAAGGAGGGCTAGCGAGAAACCTCAATGAGCAGTTCTTC. Its translation reads: CASSQGGLARNLNEQFF.